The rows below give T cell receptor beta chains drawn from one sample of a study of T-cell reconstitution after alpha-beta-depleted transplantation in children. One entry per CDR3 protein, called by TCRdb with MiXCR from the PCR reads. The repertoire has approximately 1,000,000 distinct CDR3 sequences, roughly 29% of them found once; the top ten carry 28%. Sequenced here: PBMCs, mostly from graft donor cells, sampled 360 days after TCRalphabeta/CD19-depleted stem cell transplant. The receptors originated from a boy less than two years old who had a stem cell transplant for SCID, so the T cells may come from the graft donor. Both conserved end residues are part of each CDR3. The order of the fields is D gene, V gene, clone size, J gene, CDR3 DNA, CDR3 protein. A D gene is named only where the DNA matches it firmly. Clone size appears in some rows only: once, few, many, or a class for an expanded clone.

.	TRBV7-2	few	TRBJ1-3	TGTGCCAGCAGCTTAGGGAACAGGGTCTCTGGAAACACCATATATTTT	CASSLGNRVSGNTIYF
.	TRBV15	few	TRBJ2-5	TGTGCCACCAGCGGAACTTTTCGGGTTGAGACCCAGTACTTC	CATSGTFRVETQYF
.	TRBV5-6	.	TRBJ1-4	TGTGCCAGCAGCTTGTCCCGGGGATCGAATGAAAAACTGTTTTTT	CASSLSRGSNEKLFF
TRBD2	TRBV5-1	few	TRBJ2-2	TGCGCCAGCAGGAGCCCCGCCGGGGGGTCTAACACCGGGGAGCTGTTTTTT	CASRSPAGGSNTGELFF
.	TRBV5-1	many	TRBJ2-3	TGCGCCAGCAGCTTGGACGGAGATACGCAGTATTTT	CASSLDGDTQYF
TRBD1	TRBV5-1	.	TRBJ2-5	TGCGCCAGCAGCTTGATCTGGGACAGCGAAAAGACCCAGTACTTC	CASSLIWDSEKTQYF
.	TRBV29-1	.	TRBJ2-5	TGCAGCGTTGGACTCTTGACCCAGTACTTC	CSVGLLTQYF
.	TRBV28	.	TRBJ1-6	TGTGCCAGCAGTTCCCCAGGGTGGAGGAGCTCACCCCTCCACTTT	CASSSPGWRSSPLHF
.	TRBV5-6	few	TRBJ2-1	TGTGCCAGCAGCCTAGGTATGGCTGAGCAGTTCTTC	CASSLGMAEQFF
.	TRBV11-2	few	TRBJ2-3	TGTGCCAGCAGCCCGACATCCGTTAGCACAGATACGCAGTATTTT	CASSPTSVSTDTQYF
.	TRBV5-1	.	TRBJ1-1	TGCGCCAGCAGCTTTAGGCCGGGTCTAAACACTGAAGCTTTCTTT	CASSFRPGLNTEAFF
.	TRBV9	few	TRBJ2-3	TGTGCCAGCACCCCGGCAGGAGATACGCAGTATTTT	CASTPAGDTQYF
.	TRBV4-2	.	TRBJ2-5	TGTGCCAGCAGCCAAGATGCCTTGCGGGAGACCCAGTACTTC	CASSQDALRETQYF
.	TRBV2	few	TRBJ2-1	TGTGCCATCAACCCAGGACCGATTAATGAGCAGTTCTTC	CAINPGPINEQFF
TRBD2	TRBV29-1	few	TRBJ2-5	TGCAGCGTTGAAAGAGGGAGGAGAGCGGGGGAGCTCCAAGAGACCCAGTACTTC	CSVERGRRAGELQETQYF
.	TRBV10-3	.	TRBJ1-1	TGTGCCATCAGTGCTGACGTAGCGAACACTGAAGCTTTCTTT	CAISADVANTEAFF
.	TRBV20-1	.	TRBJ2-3	TGCAGTGCTAGCTTATTTCGGGCGGGTCCGGGCACAGATACGCAGTATTTT	CSASLFRAGPGTDTQYF
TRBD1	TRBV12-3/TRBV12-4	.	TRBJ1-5	TGTGCCAGCAGTACGGACAGGGGGCTAGGGTATCAGCCCCAGCATTTT	CASSTDRGLGYQPQHF
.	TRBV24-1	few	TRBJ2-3	TGTGCCACCAGTGATTTGGGGGGCACCCTGAGCACAGATACGCAGTATTTT	CATSDLGGTLSTDTQYF
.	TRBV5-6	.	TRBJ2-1	TGTGCCAGCAGCTTGTTCGGGGGGCTTCGGAAAATCAATGAGCAGTTCTTC	CASSLFGGLRKINEQFF
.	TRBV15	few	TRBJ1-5	TGTGCCACCAGCAGAGAGGGGGTACGGAATCAGCCCCAGCATTTT	CATSREGVRNQPQHF
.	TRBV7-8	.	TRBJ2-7	TGTGCCAGCAGCTTAGGGGTGGGGGGAGTCTACGAGCAGTACTTC	CASSLGVGGVYEQYF
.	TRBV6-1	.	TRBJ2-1	TGTGCCAGCAGCCCTCACGGTAGGAGAGAGCAGTTCTTC	CASSPHGRREQFF
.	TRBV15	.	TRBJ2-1	TGTGCCACCAGCAGAGATGGTCCGCAATACAATGAGCAGTTCTTC	CATSRDGPQYNEQFF
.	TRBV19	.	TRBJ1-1	TGTGCCAGTAGTATGGGACCGAACACTGAAGCTTTCTTT	CASSMGPNTEAFF
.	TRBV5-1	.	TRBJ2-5	TGCGCCAGCACCGTCGACCAAGAGACCCAGTACTTC	CASTVDQETQYF
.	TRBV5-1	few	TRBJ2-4	TGCGCCAGCAGCTCCGACAGACTATACAAAAACATTCAGTACTTC	CASSSDRLYKNIQYF
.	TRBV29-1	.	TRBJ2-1	TGCAGCGTTCCCTCGGGCAAGGCGAGGTACAATGAGCAGTTCTTC	CSVPSGKARYNEQFF
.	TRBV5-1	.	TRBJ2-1	TGCGCCAGCAGCTACCGGGACCCCTACAATGAGCAGTTCTTC	CASSYRDPYNEQFF
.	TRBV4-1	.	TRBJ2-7	TGCGCCAGCAGCCCCGACAACACCTACGAGCAGTACTTC	CASSPDNTYEQYF
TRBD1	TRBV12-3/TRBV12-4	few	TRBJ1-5	TGTGCCAGCAGTTCCGGGACAGGGAAAGGGGGTCAGCCCCAGCATTTT	CASSSGTGKGGQPQHF
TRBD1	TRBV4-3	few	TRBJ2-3	TGCGCCAGCAGCCAAGATCTGTTGACCGGGACAGCCACAGATACGCAGTATTTT	CASSQDLLTGTATDTQYF
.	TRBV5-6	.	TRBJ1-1	TGTGCCAGCAGCTTCCGCGGACTGGGCTGGGCTTTCTTT	CASSFRGLGWAFF
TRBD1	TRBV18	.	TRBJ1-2	TGTGCCAGCTCACCCTGGGACAGGGGATCCTATGGCTACACCTTC	CASSPWDRGSYGYTF
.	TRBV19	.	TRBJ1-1	TGTGCCAGTAATCTCCGAACAGGAGCGAACACTGAAGCTTTCTTT	CASNLRTGANTEAFF
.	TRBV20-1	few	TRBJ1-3	TGCAGTGCCCGCCCCGTGAAAGGAAACACCATATATTTT	CSARPVKGNTIYF
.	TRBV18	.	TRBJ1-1	TGTGCCAGCTCACCTCTCGGTTACCTGAACACTGAAGCTTTCTTT	CASSPLGYLNTEAFF
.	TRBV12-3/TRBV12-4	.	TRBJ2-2	TGTGCCAGCAGTTCTCGGGCCGGCGGGAAGGCCGGGGAGCTGTTTTTT	CASSSRAGGKAGELFF
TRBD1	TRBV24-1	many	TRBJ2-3	TGTGCCACCCGGGACAGGGTGGGCACAGATACGCAGTATTTT	CATRDRVGTDTQYF
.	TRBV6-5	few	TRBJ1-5	TGTGCCAGCAGTTATGAGCGCAATCAGCCCCAGCATTTT	CASSYERNQPQHF
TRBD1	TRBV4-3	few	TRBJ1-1	TGCGCCAGCAGCCAAGCTACAGGGGGCTTGTATGGGAACACTGAAGCTTTCTTT	CASSQATGGLYGNTEAFF
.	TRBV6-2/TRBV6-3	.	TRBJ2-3	TGTGCCAGCGTGGGGAGCACAGATACGCAGTATTTT	CASVGSTDTQYF
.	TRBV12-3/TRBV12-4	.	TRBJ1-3	TGTGCCAGCAGTTTACTGGGTGGAAGAGAGGGCTTT	CASSLLGGREGF
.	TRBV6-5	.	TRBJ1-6	TGTGCCAGCAGTTACTCGAAGAGCTCCTATAATTCACCCCTCCACTTT	CASSYSKSSYNSPLHF
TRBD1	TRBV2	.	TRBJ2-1	TGTGCCAGCACTTGGGACAGGGCCCAGGATGAGCAGTTCTTC	CASTWDRAQDEQFF
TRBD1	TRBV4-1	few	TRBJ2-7	TGCTGGCGCAGCCAAGGGGACAGCTCCTACGAGCAGTACTTC	CWRSQGDSSYEQYF
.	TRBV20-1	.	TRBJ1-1	TGCAGTGCTAGTTGGACTGAAGCTTTCTTT	CSASWTEAFF
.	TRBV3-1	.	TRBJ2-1	TGTGCCAGCAGCCAAGGACAGGCCAAACGCAATGAGCAGTTCTTC	CASSQGQAKRNEQFF
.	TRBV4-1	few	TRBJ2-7	TGCGCCAGCAGCCAAGGGGCCCCTCCAGGGGCTTACGAGCAGTACTTC	CASSQGAPPGAYEQYF
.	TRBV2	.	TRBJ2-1	TGTGCCAGCAGTGGGAGGATTTACAATGAGCAGTTCTTC	CASSGRIYNEQFF
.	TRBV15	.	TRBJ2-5	TGTGCCACCAGCATAGACCCCCAAGAGACCCAGTACTTC	CATSIDPQETQYF
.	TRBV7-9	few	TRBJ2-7	TGTGCCAGCAGCTTAGAGGGACACTTTAACCCCCGCTACGAGCAGTACTTC	CASSLEGHFNPRYEQYF
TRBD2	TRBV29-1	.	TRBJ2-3	TGCAGCGCCCTCGGACTAGCGGGGGCAAATACGCAGTATTTT	CSALGLAGANTQYF